The clone carrying this T cell receptor beta chain was recorded at least ten times. Its antigen remains unknown. The entry originates in a study of T cell repertoires in cytomegalovirus infection. Study results and caveats: Carriers of CMV plus the relevant HLA were identified by cumulative public TCR beta family frequency.

The CDR3 is 14 amino acids. Germline-derived CDR1 and CDR2 are DFQATT and SNEGSKA (reference sequence). TCRdb reanalysed the reads using MiXCR and keeps one entry per CDR3 protein. The sample has some 300,000 distinct CDR3 sequences; around 9.6% are singletons. The chain links TRBV20-1 to TRBJ2-3; 12 bases fit TRBD2. The receptor comes from a human donor in good health (CMV status not recorded). Some clones in this sample may be carry-over from other donors' samples. Material: PBMCs. This CDR3 is CSLAGGHGTDTQYF. CDR3 DNA sequence: TGCAGCCTAGCGGGGGGGCACGGCACAGATACGCAGTATTTT.